Below are 30 T cell receptor beta chains sequenced from a single sample in a study of T-cell reconstitution after alpha-beta-depleted transplantation in children. A TCRbeta library incorporating unique molecular identifiers was prepared. TCRdb redid the calling of the PCR reads with MiXCR, one entry per CDR3 protein. The table has tens of thousands of distinct CDR3 sequences, 4.9% seen once. The sequencing used PBMCs, mostly from graft donor cells, collected 180 days after TCRalphabeta/CD19-depleted stem cell transplant. These receptors came from a boy in the first two years of life who had a stem cell transplant for acute myeloid leukemia, so the T cells may come from the graft donor.

This clonotype was seen many times. The chain employs TRBV13 and TRBJ1-5; D not resolved. The length of the CDR3 is 13 residues. V was clipped by 2 bases and J by 5 bases, with 7 bases between them. Per germline, CDR1 PRHDT and CDR2 FYEKMQ (reference sequence). CDR3 nucleotide sequence: TGTGCCAGCAGCTTATCATCGGATCAGCCCCAGCATTTT. Protein: CASSLSSDQPQHF.

This clonotype was seen at least ten times. V is TRBV20-1 and J is TRBJ2-4; D possibly corresponds to TRBD2 (7 bases). CDR1 and CDR2 (germline): DFQATT, SNEGSKA (reference sequence). The CDR3 is made up of 15 amino acids. Trimming shortened V by 0 bases and J by 2 bases, and 11 bases separated the two germline ends. The DNA of the CDR3 is TGCAGTGCTAGAGATGGGGGGGGCACCAAAAACATTCAGTACTTC. This translates into CSARDGGGTKNIQYF.

The table lists this clonotype with many counts. The chain carries TRBV15 and TRBJ1-3, with no clear D. From germline, CDR1 is LNHNV and CDR2 YYDKDF (reference sequence). V lost 0 bases, J lost 0 bases, and 9 bases lay in between. The CDR3 totals 16 residues. CDR3 residues: CATSRDPGNSGNTIYF. CDR3 DNA sequence: TGTGCCACCAGCAGAGATCCCGGGAACTCTGGAAACACCATATATTTT.

This clonotype was seen many times. The limits of the CDR3 on the DNA are not certain, so only TCRdb's listed CDR3 is given. The rearrangement joins TRBV7-2 to TRBJ2-5; the table's D gene call, TRBD1, was not cross checked with the DNA. Germline values: CDR1 SGHTA, CDR2 FQGNSA. The CDR3 is 16 residues long, ends included. The CDR3 spells CASSLFLWDHQETQYF.

This clonotype was seen repeatedly, ten times or more. The chain carries TRBV9 and TRBJ2-3, with D perhaps being TRBD1 or TRBD2 (6 bases each). The CDR3 runs to 15 residues. Trimming shortened V by 0 bases and J by 6 bases, and 14 bases separated the two germline ends. Germline CDR1 SGDLS, CDR2 YYNGEE. The CDR3 DNA is TGTGCCAGCAGCGTAGATGGGGGGCCTCGGGATACGCAGTATTTT. This sequence encodes CASSVDGGPRDTQYF.

This clonotype occurred many times. V gene TRBV6-6 combines with J gene TRBJ1-6, with 8 nucleotides matching TRBD1. The germline gives CDR1 MNHNY, CDR2 SVGAGI (reference sequence). The CDR3 contains 16 residues. V trimming: 0 bases; J trimming: 8 bases; junction bases outside the gene matches: 6. This CDR3 is CASSYSQGAWDSPLHF. The CDR3 DNA follows: TGTGCCAGCAGTTACTCGCAGGGGGCGTGGGATTCACCCCTCCACTTT.

This clonotype was observed at least ten times. J is TRBJ1-2 and V is TRBV15; TRBD1 matches at 8 bases. Trimming cost V 0 bases and J 5 bases; bases outside gene matches: 11. Germline CDR1 reads LNHNV; CDR2 reads YYDKDF (reference sequence). The CDR3 loop spans 17 amino acids. The CDR3 DNA sequence: TGTGCCACCAGCAGAGAAGTTGTTGGGACAGGCGATTATGGCTACACCTTC. This encodes CATSREVVGTGDYGYTF.

This clonotype was picked up many times. Here the CDR3 reads CASSHRSLEGQPQHF. CDR3 DNA: TGTGCCAGCAGTCACCGGAGCTTGGAGGGTCAGCCCCAGCATTTT. This chain uses TRBV6-2 or TRBV6-3 with TRBJ1-5; D is uncertain. CDR1 MNHEY and CDR2 SVGEGT come from the germline V gene. This CDR3 contains 15 residues. Trimming took 5 bases from V and 6 from J, leaving 17 bases between them.

This clonotype was recorded many times. The V gene is TRBV10-3, the J gene TRBJ1-1; 7 nucleotides agree with TRBD1. Germline V gene lookup returns CDR1 ENHRY and CDR2 SYGVKD. The CDR3 sequence is 15 residues long. Trimming took 4 bases from V and 0 from J; bases not matched to a gene: 5. CDR3 DNA: TGTGCCATCAGTGGAAGAACAGGGGTGAACACTGAAGCTTTCTTT. Amino acid sequence: CAISGRTGVNTEAFF.

This clonotype was observed many times. V gene TRBV6-5 combines with J gene TRBJ2-7, with TRBD2 matching 12 bases. CDR1 is MNHEY and CDR2 is SVGAGI in the germline V gene. CDR3 length equals 16 residues. With 2 bases clipped from V and 2 bases from J, the junction kept 4 bases outside the gene matches. In DNA form, the CDR3 reads TGTGCCAGCAGTTACGGCACTAGCGGGGGGACCTACGAGCAGTACTTC. It translates to CASSYGTSGGTYEQYF.

This clonotype appeared many times. The chain has TRBV12-3 or TRBV12-4 and TRBJ2-1; D assignment may be TRBD1 or TRBD2 (6 bases each). V gave up 3 bases and J gave up 7 bases, with 22 bases separating them. CDR3 length: 17 amino acids. The CDR3 spells CASSLEGVDSFGNEQFF. The CDR3 region has the DNA TGTGCCAGCAGTTTGGAGGGGGTCGACTCTTTTGGGAATGAGCAGTTCTTC.

This clonotype has a count of ten or more. This sequence joins TRBV20-1 and TRBJ2-4; a weak D match, TRBD1 (6 bases). Trimming cost V 0 bases and J 3 bases, with 6 bases left between them. CDR3 length equals 13 residues. CDR1 and CDR2 (germline): DFQATT, SNEGSKA (reference sequence). CDR3 sequence reads: CSAREQGKNIQYF. CDR3 DNA sequence: TGCAGTGCTAGAGAACAGGGCAAAAACATTCAGTACTTC.

This clonotype was recorded at least ten times. The V gene is TRBV7-9, the J gene TRBJ2-5; D might be TRBD1 (5 bases). CDR1 is SEHNR, CDR2 FQNEAQ, per germline (reference sequence). V was cut by 3 bases and J by 1 base, with 6 bases left in between. The CDR3 has 13 residues. CDR3 residues: CASSLGPQETQYF. The CDR3 DNA reads as TGTGCCAGCAGCTTGGGGCCCCAAGAGACCCAGTACTTC. Full variable domain (outside the CDR3, taken from reference TRBV7-9 and TRBJ2-5): DTGVSQNPRHKITKRGQNVTFRCDPISEHNRLYWYRQTLGQGPEFLTYFQNEAQLEKSRLLSDRFSAERPKGSFSTLEIQRTEQGDSAMYLCASSLGPQETQYFGPGTRLLVL.

There are many counts of this clonotype. The chain recombines TRBV20-1 with TRBJ2-1; 8 bases are a match to TRBD2. Losses at the gene ends were 3 bases for V and 0 bases for J; bases not matched to a gene: 1. This CDR3 is built from 14 residues. The V gene's germline CDR1 is DFQATT and CDR2 SNEGSKA (reference sequence). CDR3 sequence reads: CSASTSGSYNEQFF. The CDR3 nucleotides read TGCAGTGCTAGCACTAGCGGCTCCTACAATGAGCAGTTCTTC.

The V call is TRBV5-2, the J call TRBJ2-1; the table's TRBD2 call for D was not verified on the DNA. TRBV5-2 is termed a pseudogene. This CDR3 comprises 15 residues. The CDR3 DNA follows: TGTGCCATGGGCCCCGGACTCGTCTCCTACAATGAGCAGTTCTTC. This encodes CAMGPGLVSYNEQFF.

Many counts were recorded for this clonotype. The CDR3 sequence: CASSTGGPTGELFF. The CDR3 coding sequence is TGTGCCAGCAGTACAGGGGGACCCACCGGGGAGCTGTTTTTT. V usage is TRBV12-3 or TRBV12-4 and J usage is TRBJ2-2, with 8 positions matching TRBD1. V trimming: 5 bases; J trimming: 4 bases; junction bases outside the gene matches: 3. The CDR3 sequence is 14 residues long.

Ten or more counts support this clonotype. The chain has TRBV12-3 or TRBV12-4 and TRBJ2-2, with D possibly matching TRBD2 (6 bases). Trimming removed 8 bases from V and 5 bases from J, with 9 bases in between. The CDR3 has 12 amino acids. The CDR3 nucleotides read TGTGCCAGCTTGGAGGGAACCGGGGAGCTGTTTTTT. Protein: CASLEGTGELFF.

This clonotype is medium-sized. This chain connects TRBV12-3 or TRBV12-4 to TRBJ2-7, with D possibly matching TRBD1 (6 bases). The CDR3 sequence is 13 residues long. Trimming removed 10 bases from V and 3 bases from J, with 16 bases in between. The CDR3 reads CATSFQGIYEQYF. The DNA for the CDR3 is TGTGCCACCTCCTTCCAGGGGATCTACGAGCAGTACTTC.

This clonotype was detected ten times or more. This chain joins TRBV7-2 and TRBJ2-1; D not resolved. This CDR3 has 15 residues. V lost 1 base and J lost 0, with 7 bases in between. Germline loops: CDR1 SGHTA, CDR2 FQGNSA. CDR3: CASSLERSSYNEQFF. The CDR3, as DNA: TGTGCCAGCAGCTTAGAAAGGAGCTCCTACAATGAGCAGTTCTTC. The full variable domain, rest sourced from reference TRBV7-2 and TRBJ2-1, is GAGVSQSPSNKVTEKGKDVELRCDPISGHTALYWYRQSLGQGLEFLIYFQGNSAPDKSGLPSDRFSAERTGGSVSTLTIQRTQQEDSAVYLCASSLERSSYNEQFFGPGTRLTVL.

This clonotype was observed at least ten times. V and J are TRBV12-3 or TRBV12-4 and TRBJ2-6; D remains unclear. The CDR3 length is 16 residues. V was pared by 8 bases and J by 0 bases, with 14 bases between. This CDR3 reads CASGPLKPSGANVLTF. The CDR3 DNA reads TGTGCCAGCGGACCCTTGAAACCCTCTGGGGCCAACGTCCTGACTTTC.

This clonotype was detected a few times. The chain is built from TRBV19 and TRBJ2-7, with D possibly TRBD1 on 6 matching bases. V dropped 8 bases and J dropped 6 bases, with 17 bases sitting between them. The CDR3 has 13 amino acids. Germline V lookup: CDR1 LNHDA, CDR2 SQIVND (reference sequence). The DNA for the CDR3 is TGTGCCAGTTCAGACACAGGGTTAGGCGAGCAGTACTTC. Translated: CASSDTGLGEQYF.

This clonotype was picked up many times. J is TRBJ1-3 and V is TRBV9; the D is unclear. Germline assignment: CDR1 SGDLS and CDR2 YYNGEE. CDR3 size: 14 residues. V was shortened by 2 bases and J by 1 base, with 7 bases between the two germline ends. CDR3 sequence reads: CASSVDGSGNTIYF. The CDR3 nucleotides read TGTGCCAGCAGCGTGGATGGGTCTGGAAACACCATATATTTT.

This clonotype was counted a few times. V gene TRBV29-1 combines with J gene TRBJ2-1, with 8 bases fitting TRBD2. The CDR3 spans 15 residues. The V gene end was trimmed by 1 base and the J gene end by 8 bases; junction bases not matched to a gene: 10. In germline, CDR1 is SQVTM, CDR2 ANQGSEA. DNA of the CDR3: TGCAGCGTTGAAGCCCCGGGACTAGTTGTCGATGAGCAGTTCTTC. As protein: CSVEAPGLVVDEQFF.

This clonotype was recorded at least ten times. J is TRBJ1-1 and V is TRBV27; tentatively, D is TRBD1 (5 bases). Germline values: CDR1 MNHEY, CDR2 SMNVEV (reference sequence). CDR3 size: 14 residues. V was clipped by 0 bases and J by 1 base, with 6 bases between them. The CDR3 spells CASSLSTGNTEAFF. The CDR3 region has the DNA TGTGCCAGCAGTTTATCCACAGGGAACACTGAAGCTTTCTTT.

This clonotype was seen ten or more times. V and J are TRBV20-1 and TRBJ2-5, with D unresolved. The V and J ends lost 4 bases and 2 bases respectively, with 11 bases between them. The CDR3 is 13 amino acids. Germline-derived CDR1 and CDR2 are DFQATT and SNEGSKA (reference sequence). CDR3 bases: TGCAGTGCTATCCGGGTCTCACAAGAGACCCAGTACTTC. Residues: CSAIRVSQETQYF.

There are many counts of this clonotype. The chain is built from TRBV20-1 and TRBJ2-3; 13 bases map to TRBD2. Germline values: CDR1 DFQATT, CDR2 SNEGSKA (reference sequence). The CDR3 runs 13 residues. Trimming at V came to 8 bases and at J to 8 bases, leaving 7 bases not matched to a gene. CDR3 in amino acids: CSQTSGGLVTQYF. In DNA, the CDR3 is TGCAGTCAGACTAGCGGGGGGTTAGTTACGCAGTATTTT.

This clonotype was seen at least ten times. The chain carries TRBV9 and TRBJ2-7; D unclear. Trimming stripped 4 bases from V and 7 bases from J, with 15 bases between. Germline-derived CDR1 and CDR2 are SGDLS and YYNGEE. The CDR3 is 13 amino acids. DNA of the CDR3: TGTGCCAGCAGCCTTCTAGGAATCGGGGAGCAGTACTTC. Its translation is CASSLLGIGEQYF.

This clonotype was detected many times. The V call is TRBV25-1, the J call TRBJ1-1; D unclear. Deletions cut 1 base from V and 1 base from J, with 1 base between. CDR1 and CDR2 from the germline V gene are MGHDK and SYGVNS. The CDR3 is 12 amino acids. The CDR3 DNA reads as TGTGCCAGCAGTGAATGGAACACTGAAGCTTTCTTT. It codes for CASSEWNTEAFF.

This clonotype appeared many times. This chain links TRBV29-1 with TRBJ2-2; TRBD1 matches 7 bases. Germline V gives CDR1 SQVTM, CDR2 ANQGSEA. The CDR3 length is 14 residues. V shed 6 bases and J 4 bases; nucleotides not matched to a gene: 8. Here the CDR3 reads CSVVLGQLTGELFF. In DNA form, the CDR3 reads TGCAGCGTGGTTCTGGGACAGCTCACCGGGGAGCTGTTTTTT.

This clonotype was seen repeatedly, ten times or more. The chain uses TRBV7-9 and TRBJ2-7; the match to TRBD1 covers 8 bases. V was clipped by 5 bases and J by 4 bases; unmatched bases: 4. This CDR3 has 13 residues. Germline-derived CDR1 and CDR2 are SEHNR and FQNEAQ (reference sequence). The DNA for the CDR3 is TGTGCCAGCAGCAAGACAGGGGTTTACGAGCAGTACTTC. Translating it yields CASSKTGVYEQYF.